This T cell receptor (beta chain) derives from a study of Graves' ophthalmopathy and Graves' hyperthyroidism. Germline loops: CDR1 DFQATT, CDR2 SNEGSKA (reference sequence). V was clipped by 0 bases and J by 3 bases, with 11 bases between them. This CDR3 is built from 14 residues. Serum thyroxine and TRAb, along with clinical symptoms, thyroid ultrasound and orbital computed tomography, were what diagnosis relied on. RNA transcripts yielded amplified TCR beta CDR3 regions. Amplification began with first-round RT-PCR using HTBI primers, then second-round multiplex PCR was performed. TCRdb ran MiXCR on the multiplex PCR reads and lists one entry per CDR3 protein. The table records around 400,000 distinct CDR3 sequences, about 17% of them present only once. The sample holds many counts of this clonotype.

The chain uses TRBV20-1 and TRBJ2-5; D might be TRBD1 (5 bases). This receptor was identified in a young woman with Graves' ophthalmopathy. The sequenced material came from peripheral blood. CDR3 sequence reads: CSARDPGRKETQYF. The DNA of the CDR3 is TGCAGTGCTAGAGACCCAGGGCGAAAAGAGACCCAGTACTTC.